The 15 T cell receptor beta chains listed next were all sequenced from one sample in a study of shared clonotypes between healthy human individuals (dated by TCRdb to about 2020). The library was built by means of the immunoSEQ multiplex PCR assay. This is the immuneACCESS table as TCRdb keeps it, with only in-frame sequences that have V and J called. A part of the clones is gone; compared with another copy, unresolved V genes explain less than half, and the rest is unexplained. The sample data list a few million clones, and 85% to 95% of these were observed just once. In total, the top ten clones hold approximately 0.39% of the sample. Sample: naive CD4+ T cells from PBMCs. The cell subset or site label on this specimen signifies: CD45RA+ positively selected. The receptors here all came from a man aged 18-30 years in good health. Some clones in this sample may be carry-over from other donors' samples.

V gene TRBV5-1 combines with J gene TRBJ2-7, with TRBD2 identical over 11 bases. V lost 1 base to trimming and J lost 1 base; unmatched junction nucleotides: 7. This CDR3 contains 17 residues. CDR1 SGHRS and CDR2 YFSETQ come from the germline V gene. The CDR3 here is CASSLRLAGGGSYEQYF. The CDR3 DNA reads TGCGCCAGCAGCTTGCGGCTAGCGGGAGGTGGTTCCTACGAGCAGTACTTC.

With regard to this clone: The identical CDR3 is also encoded by other nucleotide sequences in the sample. The chain carries TRBV7-3 and TRBJ1-2; 9 bases agree with TRBD1. Germline CDR1 SGHTA, CDR2 FQGTGA. The V gene end was trimmed by 2 bases and the J gene end by 6 bases; junction bases not matched to a gene: 1. This CDR3 is 13 amino acids long. CDR3 protein: CASSLGTGNGYTF. DNA of the CDR3: TGTGCCAGCAGCTTAGGGACAGGGAATGGCTACACCTTC.

Concerning this clone itself: The same CDR3 can be traced to other DNA sequences in this sample. This chain uses TRBV28 with TRBJ1-2; TRBD1 might be the D (6 bases). Looked up from germline, CDR1 is MDHEN and CDR2 is SYDVKM. This CDR3 spans 13 amino acids. With 2 bases removed from V and 4 bases from J, the gap between germline ends came to 8 bases. The CDR3 DNA follows: TGTGCCAGCAGTTTAGGGGGCACCTATGGCTACACCTTC. It codes for CASSLGGTYGYTF.

The V and J genes are TRBV7-2 and TRBJ2-3, with a possible D match to TRBD1 (5 bases). The CDR3 length is 15 residues. The V end lost 1 base, the J end lost 4 bases, and 12 bases lay between the germline ends. The germline CDR1 and CDR2 sequences are SGHTA and FQGNSA. The CDR3 DNA reads TGTGCCAGCAGCTTAGGTGGGGCGCTGGCAGATACGCAGTATTTT. It specifies CASSLGGALADTQYF.

V usage is TRBV28 and J usage is TRBJ2-5, with a weak D call TRBD2 (6 bases). The germline V and J ends were trimmed by 5 bases and 1 base, with 14 bases remaining between them. There are 15 residues in the CDR3. Germline V CDR1 and CDR2: MDHEN, SYDVKM. CDR3 nucleotide sequence: TGTGCCAGCAGTCCCCATACTAGCATCCAAGAGACCCAGTACTTC. Protein product: CASSPHTSIQETQYF. The complete variable domain, with remaining parts taken from reference TRBV28 and TRBJ2-5, reads DVKVTQSSRYLVKRTGEKVFLECVQDMDHENMFWYRQDPGLGLRLIYFSYDVKMKEKGDIPEGYSVSREKKERFSLILESASTNQTSMYLCASSPHTSIQETQYFGPGTRLLVL.

CDR3 protein: CASSQLWGPNSYEQYF. In nucleotides, the CDR3 is TGTGCCAGCAGCCAGCTATGGGGGCCCAACTCCTACGAGCAGTACTTC. The chain couples TRBV4-2 to TRBJ2-7; D perhaps matches TRBD1 (6 bases). Germline V gene sequence: CDR1 LGHNA, CDR2 YNFKEQ. CDR3 size: 16 residues. Trimming removed 3 bases at V and 0 bases at J, with 15 bases between.

In its sample, this clone was seen once. The chain carries TRBV6-1 and TRBJ2-1; D is possibly TRBD1 (6 bases). The CDR3 spans 16 residues. With 1 base removed from V and 4 bases from J, the gap between germline ends came to 14 bases. Germline CDR1 MNHNS, CDR2 SASEGT. The CDR3: CASSEGTRTVYNEQFF. CDR3 nucleotides: TGTGCCAGCAGTGAAGGGACCCGGACAGTGTACAATGAGCAGTTCTTC.

This chain uses TRBV21-1 with TRBJ2-1; the D call of TRBD2 is as the table states it, not checked on the DNA. TRBV21-1 is reported as a pseudogene. There are 11 residues in the CDR3. The CDR3 DNA reads TGTGCCAGCAGCAATCGGTATGAGCAGTTCTTC. Translating it yields CASSNRYEQFF.

The chain recombines TRBV6-6 with TRBJ2-7; D assignment may be TRBD1 or TRBD2 (5 bases each). The CDR3 is 15 residues long. V was trimmed by 6 bases and J by 1 base, leaving 16 bases between them. Germline V gene lookup returns CDR1 MNHNY and CDR2 SVGAGI (reference sequence). CDR3 sequence reads: CASRRSRGRSYEQYF. For the CDR3, the DNA is TGTGCCAGCAGGCGCTCGAGGGGAAGGTCCTACGAGCAGTACTTC.

The genes are TRBV28 and TRBJ1-2; TRBD1 matches 7 bases. Germline CDR1 is MDHEN and CDR2 is SYDVKM. CDR3 length: 15 amino acids. Trimming at V came to 5 bases and at J to 3 bases, leaving 9 bases not matched to a gene. The chain's CDR3 is CASSLGTVLYYGYTF. As DNA, the CDR3 is TGTGCCAGCAGTCTAGGGACAGTCTTATACTATGGCTACACCTTC.

This chain uses TRBV4-1 with TRBJ2-7; TRBD2 aligns across 10 bases. This CDR3 is 15 amino acids long. Per the germline V gene, CDR1 is MGHRA and CDR2 is YSYEKL. The V segment lost 2 bases and the J segment 4 bases; nucleotides outside the gene matches: 5. The CDR3 loop reads CASSQQAGGVYEQYF. CDR3 in DNA: TGCGCCAGCAGCCAACAAGCGGGAGGGGTTTACGAGCAGTACTTC.

As regards this clone: The identical CDR3 is also encoded by other nucleotide sequences in the sample. V and J are TRBV5-1 and TRBJ1-2; D uncertain. V was cut by 0 bases and J by 5 bases, with 14 bases left in between. Germline loops: CDR1 SGHRS, CDR2 YFSETQ. This CDR3 region has 15 residues. The CDR3 nucleotides read TGCGCCAGCAGCTTGGGTGGCGGAAGTGATTATGGCTACACCTTC. This encodes CASSLGGGSDYGYTF.

This clone was recorded a few times. This sample also contains other DNA sequences that code for the same CDR3. The chain links TRBV18 to TRBJ2-2; possibly TRBD2 for D (5 bases). Germline loops: CDR1 KGHSH, CDR2 LQKENI. The germline V and J ends were trimmed by 3 bases and 1 base, with 9 bases remaining between them. The CDR3 covers 15 residues. The CDR3 sequence is CASSPPSGNTGELFF. DNA of the CDR3: TGTGCCAGCTCACCGCCGAGCGGGAACACCGGGGAGCTGTTTTTT.

The CDR3 reads CASSLDRGGSNYGYTF. CDR3 in DNA: TGCGCCAGCAGCTTGGATCGAGGGGGAAGTAACTATGGCTACACCTTC. The rearrangement joins TRBV5-1 to TRBJ1-2; tentatively, D is TRBD1 (6 bases). The CDR3 is made up of 16 amino acids. The germline V gene has CDR1 SGHRS and CDR2 YFSETQ. Trimming removed 0 bases at V and 1 base at J, with 13 bases between.

This clone was counted a few times. The chain uses TRBV30 and TRBJ1-4; weak D call: TRBD1 (5 bases). Trimming took off 4 bases at V and 0 bases at J, with 15 bases between the two ends. In germline, CDR1 is GTSNPN, CDR2 SVGIG (reference sequence). The CDR3 spans 16 residues. CDR3 sequence (DNA): TGTGCCTGGATCCGGGTAGGACATGCAACTAATGAAAAACTGTTTTTT. Amino acid sequence: CAWIRVGHATNEKLFF. The full variable domain, rest sourced from reference TRBV30 and TRBJ1-4, is SQTIHQWPATLVQPVGSPLSLECTVEGTSNPNLYWYRQAAGRGLQLLFYSVGIGQISSEVPQNLSASRPQDRQFILSSKKLLLSDSGFYLCAWIRVGHATNEKLFFGSGTQLSVL.